This TCR beta chain was identified during a study of T cell repertoires in ileal Crohn's disease. The CDR3 covers 21 residues. Germline V gene sequence: CDR1 SGHVS, CDR2 FQNEAQ. V was pared by 1 base and J by 3 bases, with 31 bases between. Time point defined: neoterminal ileum biopsy at postoperative endoscopy, about 6 months after surgery. The table came from immunoSEQ multiplex PCR; TCRdb's copy has only in-frame clones and leaves some out. The sample has 3,500 to 5,000 clones, 75% to 85% seen once. The sequence was obtained from an adult with Crohn's disease. The V call is TRBV7-8, the J call TRBJ2-7; TRBD2 might be the D (7 bases). The sequencing input was ileal tissue. CDR3 sequence (DNA): TGTGCCAGCAGCTTAGTGCGGCCAGGATTGATGGGGGGGTCACAGGGCTACGAGCAGTACTTC. Translation gives CASSLVRPGLMGGSQGYEQYF.